The T cell receptor (beta chain) under discussion was sequenced for a study of blood T cell repertoires in COVID-19. Study at large: The study drew acute and convalescent COVID-19 samples from the United States, Italy and Spain. Sources were T cells, B-cell-depleted T cells, or PBMCs; the material itself was cDNA or gDNA.

Per the study methods: Amplification of reference gene primers was used by the study to estimate nucleated cell counts. The assay was immunoSEQ multiplex PCR, and TCRdb's table has in-frame clones only and misses some. The D gene and trimming were derived from the DNA, and the V and J assignments and clone size from that table. The sample carries over 400,000 clones, roughly 91% recorded once. Seattle's enrolled individuals joined amid active infection and were then monitored longitudinally. The ends were cut back, 5 bases at V and 9 bases at J, with 11 bases in the middle. CDR1 is SEHNR, CDR2 FQNEAQ, per germline (reference sequence). The length of the CDR3 is 13 residues.

The specimen was peripheral blood. The clonotype comes from a woman in her forties or fifties with COVID-19, enrolled during active disease. J is TRBJ1-6 and V is TRBV7-9; no firm D call. This chain's CDR3 is CASSPRVSSPLHF. In DNA form, the CDR3 reads TGTGCCAGCAGCCCTAGAGTTAGTTCACCCCTCCACTTT. The full variable domain, with the rest looked up from reference TRBV7-9 and TRBJ1-6, is DTGVSQNPRHKITKRGQNVTFRCDPISEHNRLYWYRQTLGQGPEFLTYFQNEAQLEKSRLLSDRFSAERPKGSFSTLEIQRTEQGDSAMYLCASSPRVSSPLHFGNGTRLTVT.